A single T cell receptor beta chain is shown here with its context. Other DNA variants within this sample encode the same CDR3. Authors' processing steps: For nucleated cells, counts were estimated from reference gene primer amplification. Clones were sequenced by immunoSEQ multiplex PCR, and TCRdb holds only the in-frame ones, with some missing. The D gene and trimming were derived from the DNA, and the V and J assignments and clone size from that table. The repertoire holds 150,000 to 200,000 clones, with about four fifths as singletons. This sample stems from a study of blood T cell repertoires in COVID-19. In the study overall: The United States, Italy and Spain were the sources of the acute and convalescent COVID-19 samples. PBMCs, B-cell-depleted T cells, or T cells were the source of the cDNA or gDNA that made up the material.

This receptor was taken from a man in his 70s with active or convalescent COVID-19. Sequencing was performed on peripheral blood.

CDR3 DNA sequence: TGCGCCAGCAGCTCTGGACAGAACACTGAAGCTTTCTTT. It specifies CASSSGQNTEAFF. The rearrangement links TRBV5-1 to TRBJ1-1; a possible D gene is TRBD1 (5 bases). The CDR3 runs to 13 residues. Trimming shortened V by 3 bases and J by 1 base, and 7 bases separated the two germline ends. Looked up from germline, CDR1 is SGHRS and CDR2 is YFSETQ.